What follows are 5 T cell receptor beta chains derived from one specimen sequenced in a study of PD-1 blockade in classical Hodgkin lymphoma. Sequenced by immunoSEQ multiplex PCR; TCRdb stores in-frame clones only, minus some. The profile shows about 90,000 clones, 83% of them singletons. As to time point: cycle 4 day 1 (C4D1), after 6 weeks of nivolumab. Each patient relapsed following autologous stem cell transplantation, and prior brentuximab vedotin exposure differed. The specimen was peripheral blood mononuclear cells (PBMCs), collected before the fourth cycle of nivolumab. The source of these receptors is a human donor with classical Hodgkin lymphoma.

This chain connects TRBV5-6 to TRBJ1-2; 11 nucleotides agree with TRBD1. After removal of 0 bases from V and 9 bases from J, the junction contained 7 bases not matched to a gene. Germline V gene lookup returns CDR1 SGHDT and CDR2 YYEEEE. The CDR3 is 15 residues long. CDR3 sequence (DNA): TGTGCCAGCAGCTTGGGACCCGGGACAGGGGGTCGCTACACCTTC. This gives the protein CASSLGPGTGGRYTF.

This clone was observed once. The chain recombines TRBV5-6 with TRBJ2-1; 9 bases map to TRBD2. V lost 1 base, J lost 8 bases, and 4 bases stayed unmatched. The CDR3 runs to 14 residues. Germline-derived CDR1 and CDR2 are SGHDT and YYEEEE. The CDR3 is CASSLLGLAYEQFF. The CDR3, as DNA: TGTGCCAGCAGCTTGCTAGGACTAGCGTATGAGCAGTTCTTC.

This chain joins TRBV19 and TRBJ1-1, with 9 bases identical to TRBD1. There are 15 residues in the CDR3. With 9 bases clipped from V and 0 bases from J, the junction kept 8 bases outside the gene matches. Germline V gene data show CDR1 as LNHDA and CDR2 as SQIVND (reference sequence). This chain's CDR3 is CASKPWDRVNTEAFF. The CDR3 DNA sequence: TGTGCCAGCAAGCCTTGGGACAGGGTGAACACTGAAGCTTTCTTT.

The V gene is TRBV5-4, the J gene TRBJ2-5; TRBD1 aligns across 8 bases. Germline-derived CDR1 and CDR2 are SGHNT and YYREEE (reference sequence). This CDR3 has 14 residues. V lost 4 bases and J lost 4; bases outside the gene matches: 6. CDR3 nucleotide sequence: TGTGCCAGCAGCGGGCCAGGGGGCGTAGAGACCCAGTACTTC. This gives the protein CASSGPGGVETQYF.

The V and J genes are TRBV4-2 and TRBJ2-2, with 7 positions matching TRBD1. J gave up 0 bases and V 4 bases, and 5 bases lay outside the gene matches. In germline, CDR1 is LGHNA, CDR2 YNFKEQ. The CDR3 is 16 amino acids. Written as DNA, the CDR3 is TGTGCCAGCAGCCCCGAGGGACAGCCGAACACCGGGGAGCTGTTTTTT. Its translation is CASSPEGQPNTGELFF.